This entry features one T cell receptor beta chain sequence. The CDR3 totals 13 residues. V was cut by 6 bases and J by 4 bases, with 12 bases left in between. CDR1 and CDR2 (germline): LNHDA, SQIVND (reference sequence). Authors' methods: Counts of nucleated cells, estimated from reference gene primer amplification, were obtained. The repertoire was sequenced with immunoSEQ multiplex PCR; TCRdb's copy has only in-frame clones and lacks some. V and J calls and clone size follow that table, whereas D and trimming were derived from the DNA. This table holds fewer than 110,000 clones, 84% found once. This record comes from a study of blood T cell repertoires in COVID-19. Study-level background: Some COVID-19 samples were acute and others convalescent; all came from the United States, Italy and Spain. PBMCs, B-cell-depleted T cells, or T cells provided the cDNA or gDNA that made up the material.

The sequence was collected from a human donor in a cohort sampled during active COVID-19. The rearrangement uses TRBV19 and TRBJ1-1; D unresolved. The sequenced sample consisted of peripheral blood. The CDR3 nucleotides are TGTGCCAGTAGCCCCCAGATTGGCACTGAAGCTTTCTTT. This translates into CASSPQIGTEAFF. Using reference TRBV19 and TRBJ1-1 for the parts outside the CDR3, the full variable domain is DGGITQSPKYLFRKEGQNVTLSCEQNLNHDAMYWYRQDPGQGLRLIYYSQIVNDFQKGDIAEGYSVSREKKESFPLTVTSAQKNPTAFYLCASSPQIGTEAFFGQGTRLTVV.